What follows are 12 T cell receptor beta chains derived from one specimen sequenced in a study of T cell responses to AZD1222 COVID-19 vaccine. Sequencing used immunoSEQ multiplex PCR; TCRdb keeps in-frame clones, though not all of them. This sample carries roughly 21,000 clones, 65% to 90% of them seen once, and the ten largest clones take around 43%. The source material was peripheral blood, sampled on day 0 of AZD1222 vaccination. The receptors stem from an adult in good health.

In this sample, this clone turned up a few times. This sequence joins TRBV4-1 and TRBJ2-1; D not resolved. CDR3 length equals 14 residues. Germline CDR1 and CDR2: MGHRA and YSYEKL. V dropped 0 bases and J dropped 3 bases, with 6 bases sitting between them. The CDR3 loop is CASSQEPNYNEQFF. CDR3 coding DNA: TGCGCCAGCAGCCAAGAGCCTAACTACAATGAGCAGTTCTTC.

The chain links TRBV9 to TRBJ2-3; TRBD2 matches 9 bases. Germline V gene data show CDR1 as SGDLS and CDR2 as YYNGEE. Trimming took 0 bases from V and 6 from J; bases not matched to a gene: 8. CDR3 length equals 16 residues. The CDR3 region is CASSVAGAGGADTQYF. CDR3 DNA: TGTGCCAGCAGCGTAGCAGGAGCGGGGGGAGCCGATACGCAGTATTTT.

The rearrangement uses TRBV7-8 and TRBJ2-7, with 9 bases aligning to TRBD2. The CDR3 is 15 residues long. J lost 4 bases, V lost 1 base, and 5 bases had no gene match. In germline, CDR1 is SGHVS, CDR2 FQNEAQ. CDR3 protein: CASSLDMGLAYEQYF. The CDR3 coding sequence is TGTGCCAGCAGCTTAGATATGGGACTAGCATACGAGCAGTACTTC. Full variable domain (missing parts from reference TRBV7-8 and TRBJ2-7): GAGVSQSPRYKVAKRGQDVALRCDPISGHVSLFWYQQALGQGPEFLTYFQNEAQLDKSGLPSDRFFAERPEGSVSTLKIQRTQQEDSAVYLCASSLDMGLAYEQYFGPGTRLTVT.

This chain links TRBV19 with TRBJ1-3; D possibly corresponds to TRBD1 (5 bases). Germline V gives CDR1 LNHDA, CDR2 SQIVND (reference sequence). V dropped 3 bases and J dropped 0 bases, with 12 bases sitting between them. This CDR3 is built from 16 residues. The CDR3 loop reads CASSIGDLGSGNTIYF. Written as DNA, the CDR3 is TGTGCCAGTAGTATCGGGGACCTCGGCTCTGGAAACACCATATATTTT. Supplemented by reference TRBV19 and TRBJ1-3, the full variable domain reads DGGITQSPKYLFRKEGQNVTLSCEQNLNHDAMYWYRQDPGQGLRLIYYSQIVNDFQKGDIAEGYSVSREKKESFPLTVTSAQKNPTAFYLCASSIGDLGSGNTIYFGEGSWLTVV.

The rearrangement joins TRBV7-3 to TRBJ2-7, with D unclear. The CDR3 has 15 amino acids. Germline V gene data show CDR1 as SGHTA and CDR2 as FQGTGA. Trimming cost V 2 bases and J 6 bases, with 17 bases left between them. CDR3 protein: CASSLRAAPVGEQYF. Here the CDR3 DNA reads TGTGCCAGCAGCTTACGGGCGGCGCCGGTGGGCGAGCAGTACTTC.

V is TRBV30 and J is TRBJ1-3, with a possible D match to TRBD1 (6 bases). CDR1 GTSNPN and CDR2 SVGIG come from the germline V gene (reference sequence). This CDR3 region has 16 residues. V lost 3 bases to trimming and J lost 0 bases, with 15 bases between them. The CDR3 sequence: CAWREWGPSSGNTIYF. CDR3 coding DNA: TGTGCCTGGAGGGAATGGGGGCCCAGCTCTGGAAACACCATATATTTT.

This chain connects TRBV30 to TRBJ1-2; unclear D gene. The germline CDR1 and CDR2 sequences are GTSNPN and SVGIG (reference sequence). The CDR3 is made up of 11 amino acids. Trimming left V 2 bases short and J 7 bases short, with 8 bases between. CDR3 bases: TGTGCCTGGAGTATAAGGTTTGGCTACACCTTC. It specifies CAWSIRFGYTF. The full variable domain, completed using reference TRBV30 and TRBJ1-2, is SQTIHQWPATLVQPVGSPLSLECTVEGTSNPNLYWYRQAAGRGLQLLFYSVGIGQISSEVPQNLSASRPQDRQFILSSKKLLLSDSGFYLCAWSIRFGYTFGSGTRLTVV.

In this sample, this clone turned up once. The chain carries TRBV20-1 and TRBJ2-5; weak D call: TRBD1 (6 bases). Germline V CDR1 and CDR2: DFQATT, SNEGSKA (reference sequence). The CDR3 extends over 11 amino acids. The V end lost 6 bases, the J end lost 7 bases, and 12 bases lay between the germline ends. CDR3 loop: CSAADRSTQYF. The CDR3 region has the DNA TGCAGTGCGGCCGACAGGTCGACCCAGTACTTC.

V usage is TRBV27 and J usage is TRBJ1-5, with a possible D match to TRBD1 (5 bases). Germline-derived CDR1 and CDR2 are MNHEY and SMNVEV (reference sequence). Trimming removed 3 bases at V and 4 bases at J, with 10 bases between. This CDR3 comprises 14 residues. The CDR3 DNA reads TGTGCCAGCAGTTTTTGGGGGAATAATCAGCCCCAGCATTTT. This codes for CASSFWGNNQPQHF.

There are a few counts of this clone. The chain is built from TRBV11-2 and TRBJ2-7; possibly TRBD1 or TRBD2 for D (5 bases each). CDR1 SGHAT and CDR2 FQNNGV come from the germline V gene. Trimming removed 0 bases from V and 7 bases from J, with 10 bases in between. The CDR3 has 13 residues. Here the CDR3 DNA reads TGTGCCAGCAGCTTAGAGTGGGACGGAGAGCAGTACTTC. Protein sequence: CASSLEWDGEQYF.

J is TRBJ2-1 and V is TRBV7-9, with D unclear. CDR1 is SEHNR, CDR2 FQNEAQ, per germline (reference sequence). This CDR3 region has 14 residues. V shed 5 bases and J shed 8 bases, with 16 bases lying between them. In nucleotides, the CDR3 is TGTGCCAGCAGCACTACCCTGGGCGGCGATGAGCAGTTCTTC. Translation: CASSTTLGGDEQFF.

The chain joins TRBV24-1 to TRBJ2-1, with D possibly TRBD1 on 6 matching bases. Germline V gives CDR1 KGHDR, CDR2 SFDVKD. The V end lost 0 bases, the J end lost 8 bases, and 13 bases lay between the germline ends. This CDR3 is 15 amino acids long. CDR3 region: CATSDLGRGGHEQFF. The CDR3 DNA is TGTGCCACCAGTGATTTGGGCAGGGGCGGTCATGAGCAGTTCTTC.